The rows below give T cell receptor beta chains drawn from one sample of a study of shared clonotypes between healthy human individuals. Sequencing used immunoSEQ multiplex PCR; TCRdb keeps in-frame clones, though not all of them. The sample contains around 2,100,000 clones, about 95% of which appear only once. Sequencing was carried out using naive CD8+ T cells sorted from blood. All receptors derive from a young man in good health. CDR3s include the opening cysteine and the closing phenylalanine or tryptophan. A D gene is named only where the DNA matches it firmly. Size is omitted from some rows. Given values are once, few, many or a class for expanded clones.

abundance | j_gene | d_gene | v_gene | CDR3aa | CDR3nt
. | TRBJ2-7 | TRBD2 | TRBV6-5 | CASSLTSGSYEQYF | TGTGCCAGCAGTTTGACTAGCGGGAGCTACGAGCAGTACTTC
once | TRBJ1-6 | TRBD1 | TRBV9 | CASGSGTGLSPLHF | TGTGCCAGCGGGTCCGGGACAGGGCTTTCACCCCTCCACTTT
. | TRBJ1-2 | TRBD1 | TRBV2 | CASSEGQGASGYTF | TGTGCCAGCAGTGAGGGACAGGGGGCGAGTGGCTACACCTTC
. | TRBJ2-7 | . | TRBV7-9 | CASSHQGIPYEQYF | TGTGCCAGCAGCCATCAGGGGATACCCTACGAGCAGTACTTC
. | TRBJ2-2 | . | TRBV5-6 | CASSSWGKNGELFF | TGTGCCAGCAGCTCCTGGGGAAAGAACGGGGAGCTGTTTTTT
. | TRBJ2-1 | TRBD2 | TRBV7-8 | CASSLSGLAGNNEQFF | TGTGCCAGCAGCTTATCTGGACTAGCGGGAAATAATGAGCAGTTCTTC
. | TRBJ2-1 | . | TRBV13 | CASSLEGGNLYNEQFF | TGTGCCAGCAGCTTAGAAGGCGGGAACCTGTACAATGAGCAGTTCTTC
. | TRBJ2-1 | . | TRBV7-8 | CASSFGTDNEQFF | TGTGCCAGCAGCTTCGGGACGGACAATGAGCAGTTCTTC
. | TRBJ1-4 | TRBD1 | TRBV28 | CASRGENTGATNEKLFF | TGTGCCAGCAGGGGAGAGAACACAGGGGCAACTAATGAAAAACTGTTTTTT
. | TRBJ2-7 | TRBD1 | TRBV11-2 | CASSLGLGTGHYEQYF | TGTGCCAGCAGCTTAGGGCTAGGGACAGGGCACTACGAGCAGTACTTC
once | TRBJ2-7 | . | TRBV6-5 | CASSYSAGDGYEQYF | TGTGCCAGCAGTTACTCCGCGGGCGACGGCTACGAGCAGTACTTC
. | TRBJ2-3 | . | TRBV9 | CASSVLGSTDTQYF | TGTGCCAGCAGCGTTCTCGGGAGCACAGATACGCAGTATTTT
. | TRBJ1-2 | . | TRBV29-1 | CSVLEDRYYGYTF | TGCAGCGTGTTGGAGGATAGATACTATGGCTACACCTTC
. | TRBJ2-5 | . | TRBV5-1 | CASILLGVQETQYF | TGCGCCAGCATTCTCTTAGGGGTCCAAGAGACCCAGTACTTC
. | TRBJ2-3 | TRBD2 | TRBV7-9 | CASRPPRGGLETDTQYF | TGTGCCAGCAGACCCCCTCGGGGAGGGCTGGAGACAGATACGCAGTATTTT
. | TRBJ2-2 | . | TRBV5-4 | CASSPATTGELFF | TGTGCCAGCAGCCCCGCTACGACCGGGGAGCTGTTTTTT
. | TRBJ2-5 | . | TRBV11-2 | CASSSVVGEVQETQYF | TGTGCCAGCAGCTCCGTGGTGGGAGAGGTTCAAGAGACCCAGTACTTC
. | TRBJ2-2 | TRBD1 | TRBV28 | CASSLYPPGQAATGELFF | TGTGCCAGCAGTTTGTATCCCCCGGGACAGGCTGCCACCGGGGAGCTGTTTTTT
. | TRBJ2-1 | . | TRBV7-3 | CASSLSGYEQFF | TGTGCCAGCAGCTTAAGTGGGTATGAGCAGTTCTTC
. | TRBJ2-1 | TRBD1 | TRBV27 | CASSSPGGSYNEQFF | TGTGCCAGCAGTTCTCCAGGGGGCTCCTACAATGAGCAGTTCTTC
. | TRBJ1-6 | TRBD1 | TRBV28 | CASQPDRMYNSPLHF | TGTGCCAGCCAACCGGACAGGATGTATAATTCACCCCTCCACTTT
once | TRBJ2-7 | . | TRBV6-6 | CASSYSRGGYEQYF | TGTGCCAGCAGTTACTCGCGGGGAGGCTACGAGCAGTACTTC
. | TRBJ2-1 | TRBD2 | TRBV27 | CASSPGLAGGNEQFF | TGTGCCAGCAGTCCCGGACTAGCGGGGGGGAATGAGCAGTTCTTC
. | TRBJ2-5 | . | TRBV4-1 | CASSQLTRAQETQYF | TGCGCCAGCAGCCAATTAACCCGAGCCCAGGAGACCCAGTACTTC
. | TRBJ2-1 | . | TRBV9 | CASSYSSYNEQFF | TGTGCCAGCAGCTATAGCTCCTACAATGAGCAGTTCTTC
. | TRBJ1-1 | TRBD1 | TRBV6-6 | CASIMTGGHTEAFF | TGTGCCAGCATCATGACAGGGGGCCACACTGAAGCTTTCTTT
. | TRBJ1-5 | . | TRBV27 | CASSLSGGSNQPQHF | TGTGCCAGCAGTTTATCGGGGGGGAGCAATCAGCCCCAGCATTTT
. | TRBJ2-7 | . | TRBV28 | CASSLYSGASSYEQYF | TGTGCCAGCAGTTTATACTCGGGGGCCAGCTCCTACGAGCAGTACTTC
. | TRBJ1-4 | . | TRBV7-9 | CASSEHRGHLIEKLFF | TGTGCCAGCAGCGAACATCGCGGACACCTGATCGAAAAACTGTTTTTT
. | TRBJ2-6 | . | TRBV14 | CASSQDNRISGANVLTF | TGTGCCAGCAGCCAAGATAACAGGATTTCTGGGGCCAACGTCCTGACTTTC
once | TRBJ2-7 | . | TRBV11-2 | CASSLEYQGVAGEQYF | TGTGCCAGCAGCTTAGAGTATCAGGGGGTGGCGGGAGAGCAGTACTTC
once | TRBJ1-2 | TRBD1 | TRBV5-8 | CASSLRTGSYGYTF | TGTGCCAGCAGCCTACGGACAGGGTCCTATGGCTACACCTTC
. | TRBJ2-2 | . | TRBV6-5 | CASCSSGELFF | TGTGCCAGCTGTTCTTCCGGGGAGCTGTTTTTT
. | TRBJ2-7 | . | TRBV27 | CASSGGELNYYEQYF | TGTGCCAGCAGTGGCGGGGAGCTCAACTACTACGAGCAGTACTTC
. | TRBJ1-1 | . | TRBV28 | CASSFHPDTFFPPEAFF | TGTGCCAGCAGTTTTCACCCGGACACCTTTTTCCCTCCTGAAGCTTTCTTT
. | TRBJ2-5 | TRBD2 | TRBV27 | CASSPWGGAGQETQYF | TGTGCCAGCAGTCCCTGGGGAGGAGCGGGGCAAGAGACCCAGTACTTC
once | TRBJ2-2 | . | TRBV27 | CASSFLGQDLGGLFF | TGTGCCAGCAGTTTCCTTGGACAGGATCTCGGGGGGCTGTTTTTT
. | TRBJ2-7 | TRBD2 | TRBV28 | CASSLKLHGGDYEQYF | TGTGCCAGCAGTTTAAAATTACACGGGGGGGATTACGAGCAGTACTTC
. | TRBJ2-7 | TRBD2 | TRBV9 | CASSVGGGTYEQYF | TGTGCCAGCAGCGTTGGCGGGGGTACCTACGAGCAGTACTTC
. | TRBJ2-5 | TRBD1 | TRBV13 | CASSRMGQGQEETQYF | TGTGCCAGCAGCAGGATGGGACAGGGACAGGAAGAGACCCAGTACTTC
once | TRBJ2-1 | . | TRBV9 | CASSVKGLGNYNEQFF | TGTGCCAGCAGCGTAAAGGGCCTAGGTAACTACAATGAGCAGTTCTTC
. | TRBJ2-2 | . | TRBV27 | CASSFVGTWTGELFF | TGTGCCAGCAGTTTCGTTGGGACCTGGACCGGGGAGCTGTTTTTT
. | TRBJ1-2 | . | TRBV20-1 | CSARGGDGYTF | TGCAGTGCTAGGGGGGGCGACGGCTACACCTTC
. | TRBJ2-1 | . | TRBV7-9 | CASSLTETTYNEQFF | TGTGCCAGCAGCTTAACAGAGACCACCTACAATGAGCAGTTCTTC
. | TRBJ1-2 | TRBD1 | TRBV5-4 | CASSVSTGENYGYTF | TGTGCCAGCAGCGTCTCGACAGGGGAGAACTATGGCTACACCTTC
. | TRBJ2-7 | . | TRBV6-1 | CASPSGPGYEQYF | TGTGCCAGCCCATCGGGACCAGGCTACGAGCAGTACTTC
. | TRBJ1-5 | . | TRBV4-1 | CASSQGSLSQPQHF | TGCGCCAGCAGCCAAGGGTCGCTTTCTCAGCCCCAGCATTTT
. | TRBJ1-3 | . | TRBV13 | CASSLIGNTIYF | TGTGCCAGCAGCTTAATTGGAAACACCATATATTTT
. | TRBJ2-7 | . | TRBV6-5 | CASSIPGEQYF | TGTGCCAGCAGTATACCCGGCGAGCAGTACTTC
. | TRBJ1-1 | . | TRBV7-9 | CASSLVSTEAFF | TGTGCCAGCAGCTTAGTCAGCACTGAAGCTTTCTTT
. | TRBJ2-1 | . | TRBV28 | CASSSGGHEQFF | TGTGCCAGCAGTTCCGGCGGGCATGAGCAGTTCTTC
. | TRBJ2-7 | . | TRBV15 | CATSREVGGPSYEQYF | TGTGCCACCAGCAGAGAGGTCGGGGGACCTTCCTACGAGCAGTACTTC
. | TRBJ2-1 | TRBD2 | TRBV7-8 | CASSLALAGGSSYNEQFF | TGTGCCAGCAGCTTAGCACTAGCGGGGGGTAGCTCCTACAATGAGCAGTTCTTC
once | TRBJ1-1 | . | TRBV5-4 | CASSLELAEAFF | TGTGCCAGCAGCTTAGAATTAGCTGAAGCTTTCTTT
. | TRBJ1-5 | . | TRBV7-9 | CASSFEGSYQPQHF | TGTGCCAGCAGCTTTGAGGGCAGCTATCAGCCCCAGCATTTT